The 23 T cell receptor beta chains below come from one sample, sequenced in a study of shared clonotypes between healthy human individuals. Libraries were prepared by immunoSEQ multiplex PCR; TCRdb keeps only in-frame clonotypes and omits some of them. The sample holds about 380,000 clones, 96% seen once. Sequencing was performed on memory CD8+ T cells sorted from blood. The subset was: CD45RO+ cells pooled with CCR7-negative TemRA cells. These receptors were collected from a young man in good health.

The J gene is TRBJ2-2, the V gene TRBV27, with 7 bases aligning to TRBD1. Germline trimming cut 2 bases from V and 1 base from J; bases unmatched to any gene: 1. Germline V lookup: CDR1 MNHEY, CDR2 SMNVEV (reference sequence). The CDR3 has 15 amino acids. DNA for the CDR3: TGTGCCAGCAGTTTACACAGGGGGAACACCGGGGAGCTGTTTTTT. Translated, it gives CASSLHRGNTGELFF.

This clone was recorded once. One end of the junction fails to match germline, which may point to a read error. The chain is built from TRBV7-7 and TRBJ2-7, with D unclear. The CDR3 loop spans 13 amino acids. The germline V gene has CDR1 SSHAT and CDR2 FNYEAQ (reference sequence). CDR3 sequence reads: CASSLAGSSEQYF. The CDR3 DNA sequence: TGTGCTAGCAGCTTAGCCGGATCTAGCGAGCAGTACTTC.

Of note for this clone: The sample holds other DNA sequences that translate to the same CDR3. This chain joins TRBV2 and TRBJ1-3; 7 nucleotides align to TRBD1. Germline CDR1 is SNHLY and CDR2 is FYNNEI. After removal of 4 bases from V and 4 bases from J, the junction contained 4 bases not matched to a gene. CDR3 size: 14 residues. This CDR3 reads CASSGQGSGNTIYF. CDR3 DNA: TGTGCCAGCAGTGGACAGGGCAGCGGAAACACCATATATTTT.

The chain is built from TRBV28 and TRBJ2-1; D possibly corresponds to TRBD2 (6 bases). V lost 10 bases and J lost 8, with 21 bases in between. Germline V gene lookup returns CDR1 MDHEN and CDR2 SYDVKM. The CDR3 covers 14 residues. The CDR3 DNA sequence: TGTGCCACCGAAGGAACGGGGAGGAGGGATGAGCAGTTCTTC. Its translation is CATEGTGRRDEQFF.

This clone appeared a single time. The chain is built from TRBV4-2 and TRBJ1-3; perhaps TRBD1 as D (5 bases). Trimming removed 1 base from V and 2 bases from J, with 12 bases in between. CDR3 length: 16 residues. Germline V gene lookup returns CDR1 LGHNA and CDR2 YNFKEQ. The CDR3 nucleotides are TGTGCCAGCAGCCAAGGTACGGGGCCCGCTGGAAACACCATATATTTT. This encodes CASSQGTGPAGNTIYF.

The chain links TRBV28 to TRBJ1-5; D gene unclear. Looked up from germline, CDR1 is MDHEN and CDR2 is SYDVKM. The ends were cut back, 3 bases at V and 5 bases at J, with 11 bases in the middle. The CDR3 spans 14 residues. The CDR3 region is CASSFNGVYQPQHF. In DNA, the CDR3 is TGTGCCAGCAGTTTTAATGGGGTGTATCAGCCCCAGCATTTT.

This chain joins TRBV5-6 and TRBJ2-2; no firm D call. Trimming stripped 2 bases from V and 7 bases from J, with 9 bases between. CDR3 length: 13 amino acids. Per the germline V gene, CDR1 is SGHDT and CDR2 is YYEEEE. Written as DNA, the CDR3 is TGTGCCAGCAGCTTTGGGGTCAGCGGGGAGCTGTTTTTT. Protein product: CASSFGVSGELFF.

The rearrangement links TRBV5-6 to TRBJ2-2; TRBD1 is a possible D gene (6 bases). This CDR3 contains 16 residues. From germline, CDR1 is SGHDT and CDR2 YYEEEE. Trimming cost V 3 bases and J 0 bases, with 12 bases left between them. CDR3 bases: TGTGCCAGCAGCTGGGGCAGGGGTGCGAACACCGGGGAGCTGTTTTTT. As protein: CASSWGRGANTGELFF.

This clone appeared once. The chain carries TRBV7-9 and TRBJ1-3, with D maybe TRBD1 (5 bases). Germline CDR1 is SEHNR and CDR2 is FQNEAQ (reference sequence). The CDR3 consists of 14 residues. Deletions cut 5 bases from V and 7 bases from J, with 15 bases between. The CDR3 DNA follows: TGTGCCAGCAGCCCCGGAGATGGGGGGAACACCATATATTTT. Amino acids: CASSPGDGGNTIYF. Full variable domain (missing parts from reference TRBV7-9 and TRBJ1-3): DTGVSQNPRHKITKRGQNVTFRCDPISEHNRLYWYRQTLGQGPEFLTYFQNEAQLEKSRLLSDRFSAERPKGSFSTLEIQRTEQGDSAMYLCASSPGDGGNTIYFGEGSWLTVV.

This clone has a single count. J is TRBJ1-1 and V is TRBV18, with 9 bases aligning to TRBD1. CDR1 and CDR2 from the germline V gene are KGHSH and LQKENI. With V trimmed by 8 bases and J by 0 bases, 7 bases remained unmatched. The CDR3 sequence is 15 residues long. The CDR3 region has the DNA TGTGCCAGCAGAACCGGGACAGGGATGAACACTGAAGCTTTCTTT. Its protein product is CASRTGTGMNTEAFF. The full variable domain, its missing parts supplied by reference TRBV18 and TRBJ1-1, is NAGVMQNPRHLVRRRGQEARLRCSPMKGHSHVYWYRQLPEEGLKFMVYLQKENIIDESGMPKERFSAEFPKEGPSILRIQQVVRGDSAAYFCASRTGTGMNTEAFFGQGTRLTVV.

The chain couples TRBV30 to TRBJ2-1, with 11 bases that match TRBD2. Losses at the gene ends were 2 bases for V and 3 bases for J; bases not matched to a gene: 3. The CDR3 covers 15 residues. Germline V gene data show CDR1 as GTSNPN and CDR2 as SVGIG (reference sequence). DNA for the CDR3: TGTGCCTGGAGTTCGGGACTAGCGGACTACAATGAGCAGTTCTTC. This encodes CAWSSGLADYNEQFF.

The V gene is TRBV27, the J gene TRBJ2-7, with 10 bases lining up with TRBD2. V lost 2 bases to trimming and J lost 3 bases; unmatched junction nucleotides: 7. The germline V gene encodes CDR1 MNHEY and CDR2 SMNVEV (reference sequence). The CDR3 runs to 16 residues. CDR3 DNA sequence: TGTGCCAGCAGTTTAGATTTACTAGCGGGGTTCTACGAGCAGTACTTC. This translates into CASSLDLLAGFYEQYF.

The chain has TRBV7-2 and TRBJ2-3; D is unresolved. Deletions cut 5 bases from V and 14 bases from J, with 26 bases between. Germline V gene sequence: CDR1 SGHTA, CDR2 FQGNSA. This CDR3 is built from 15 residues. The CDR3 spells CASSQMIGPQPPWYF. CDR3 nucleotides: TGTGCCAGCAGCCAGATGATAGGGCCCCAACCCCCGTGGTATTTT. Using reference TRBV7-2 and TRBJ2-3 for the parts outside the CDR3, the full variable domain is GAGVSQSPSNKVTEKGKDVELRCDPISGHTALYWYRQSLGQGLEFLIYFQGNSAPDKSGLPSDRFSAERTGGSVSTLTIQRTQQEDSAVYLCASSQMIGPQPPWYFGPGTRLTVL.

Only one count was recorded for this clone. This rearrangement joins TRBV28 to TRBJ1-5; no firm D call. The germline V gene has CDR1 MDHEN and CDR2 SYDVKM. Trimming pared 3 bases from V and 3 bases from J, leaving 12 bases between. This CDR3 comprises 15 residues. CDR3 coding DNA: TGTGCCAGCAGTTTGCGTTCGGGTCCCAATCAGCCCCAGCATTTT. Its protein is CASSLRSGPNQPQHF. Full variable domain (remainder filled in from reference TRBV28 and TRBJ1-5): DVKVTQSSRYLVKRTGEKVFLECVQDMDHENMFWYRQDPGLGLRLIYFSYDVKMKEKGDIPEGYSVSREKKERFSLILESASTNQTSMYLCASSLRSGPNQPQHFGDGTRLSIL.

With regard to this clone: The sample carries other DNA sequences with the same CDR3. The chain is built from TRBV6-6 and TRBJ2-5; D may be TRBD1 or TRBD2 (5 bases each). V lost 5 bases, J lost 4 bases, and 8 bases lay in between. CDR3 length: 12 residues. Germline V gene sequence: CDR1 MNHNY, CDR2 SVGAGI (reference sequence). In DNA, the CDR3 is TGTGCCAGCAGTCAGGGACGAGAGACCCAGTACTTC. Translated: CASSQGRETQYF.

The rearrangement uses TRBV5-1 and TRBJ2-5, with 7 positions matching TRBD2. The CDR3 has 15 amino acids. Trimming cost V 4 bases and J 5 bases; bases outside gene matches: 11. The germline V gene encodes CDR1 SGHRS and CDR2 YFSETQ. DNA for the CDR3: TGCGCCAGCAGCGGGCGGACTAGTGTATCCGAGACCCAGTACTTC. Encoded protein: CASSGRTSVSETQYF.

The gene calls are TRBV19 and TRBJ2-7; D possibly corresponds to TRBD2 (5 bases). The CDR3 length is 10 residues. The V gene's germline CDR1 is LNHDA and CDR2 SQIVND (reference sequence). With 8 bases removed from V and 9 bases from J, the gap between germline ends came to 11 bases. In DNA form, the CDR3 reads TGTGCCAGTGGGAGCCCGGGGCAGTACTTC. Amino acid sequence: CASGSPGQYF.

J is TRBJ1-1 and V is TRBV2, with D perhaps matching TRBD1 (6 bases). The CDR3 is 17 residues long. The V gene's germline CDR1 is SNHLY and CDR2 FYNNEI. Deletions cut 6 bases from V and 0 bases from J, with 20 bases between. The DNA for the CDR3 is TGTGCCAGCAGCGCCCAGGGGCCTCGAAAAATGAACACTGAAGCTTTCTTT. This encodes CASSAQGPRKMNTEAFF.

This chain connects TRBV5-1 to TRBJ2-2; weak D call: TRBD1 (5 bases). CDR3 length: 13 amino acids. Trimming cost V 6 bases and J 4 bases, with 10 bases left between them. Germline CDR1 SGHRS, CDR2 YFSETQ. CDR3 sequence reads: CASTRGRTGELFF. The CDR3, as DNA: TGCGCCAGCACAAGGGGTCGCACCGGGGAGCTGTTTTTT.

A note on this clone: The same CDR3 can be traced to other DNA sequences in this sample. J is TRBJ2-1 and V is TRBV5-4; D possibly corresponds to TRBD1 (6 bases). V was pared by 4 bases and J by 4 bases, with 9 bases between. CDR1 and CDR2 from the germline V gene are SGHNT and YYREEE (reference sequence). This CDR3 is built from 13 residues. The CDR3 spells CASSPGQYNEQFF. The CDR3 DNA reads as TGTGCCAGCAGCCCGGGACAATACAATGAGCAGTTCTTC.

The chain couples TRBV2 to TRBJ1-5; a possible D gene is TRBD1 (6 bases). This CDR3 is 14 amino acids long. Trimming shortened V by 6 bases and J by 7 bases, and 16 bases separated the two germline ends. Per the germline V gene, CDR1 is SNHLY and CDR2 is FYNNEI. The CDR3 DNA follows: TGTGCCAGCAGGGATATCGGGGGCGGACAGCCCCAGCATTTT. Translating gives CASRDIGGGQPQHF.

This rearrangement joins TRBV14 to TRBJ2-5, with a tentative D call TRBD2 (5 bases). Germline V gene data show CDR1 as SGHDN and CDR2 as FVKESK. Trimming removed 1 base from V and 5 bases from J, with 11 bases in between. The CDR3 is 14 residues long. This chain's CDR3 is CASSQVFRGETQYF. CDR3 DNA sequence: TGTGCCAGCAGCCAAGTGTTTCGCGGGGAGACCCAGTACTTC.

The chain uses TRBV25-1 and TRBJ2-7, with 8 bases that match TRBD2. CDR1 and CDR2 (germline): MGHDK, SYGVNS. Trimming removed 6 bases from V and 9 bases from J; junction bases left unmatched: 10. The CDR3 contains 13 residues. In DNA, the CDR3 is TGTGCCAGCAGCCCGACTAGCGTAAAGGTGCAGTACTTC. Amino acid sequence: CASSPTSVKVQYF.